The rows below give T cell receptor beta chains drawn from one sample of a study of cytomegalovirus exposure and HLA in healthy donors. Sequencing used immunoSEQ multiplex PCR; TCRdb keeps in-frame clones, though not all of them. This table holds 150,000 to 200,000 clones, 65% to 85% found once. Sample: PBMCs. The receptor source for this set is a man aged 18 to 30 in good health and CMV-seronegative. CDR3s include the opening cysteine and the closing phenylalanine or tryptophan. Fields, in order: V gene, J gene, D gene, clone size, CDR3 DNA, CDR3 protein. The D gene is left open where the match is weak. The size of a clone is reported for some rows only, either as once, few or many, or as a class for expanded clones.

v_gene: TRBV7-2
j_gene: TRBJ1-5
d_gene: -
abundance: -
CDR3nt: TGTGCCAGCAGCTTAGGGGGAGGCAATCAGCCCCAGCATTTT
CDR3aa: CASSLGGGNQPQHF

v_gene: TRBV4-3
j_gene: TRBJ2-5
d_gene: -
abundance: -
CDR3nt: TGCGCCAGCAGCCAAGATGCGGGGTCGAAGACCCAGTACTTC
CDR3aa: CASSQDAGSKTQYF

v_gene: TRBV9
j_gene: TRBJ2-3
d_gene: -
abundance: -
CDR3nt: TGTGCCAGCAGCGTAGAGGGTGCGGGGTTCACAGATACGCAGTATTTT
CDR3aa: CASSVEGAGFTDTQYF

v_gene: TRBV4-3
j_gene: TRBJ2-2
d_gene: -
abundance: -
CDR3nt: TGCGCCAGCAGCCAAGAGCTGGACATTTTAAGCACCGGGGAGCTGTTTTTT
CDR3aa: CASSQELDILSTGELFF

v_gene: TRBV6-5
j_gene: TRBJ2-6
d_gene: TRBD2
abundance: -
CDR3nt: TGTGCCAGCAGGGGGGGGGCTGGGGCCAACGTCCTGACTTTC
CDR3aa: CASRGGAGANVLTF

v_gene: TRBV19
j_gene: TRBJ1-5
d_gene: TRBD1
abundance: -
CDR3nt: TGTGCCAGTAGTCCCGGCGGGACAGAGAGTCCCCAGTATCAGCCCCAGCATTTT
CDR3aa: CASSPGGTESPQYQPQHF

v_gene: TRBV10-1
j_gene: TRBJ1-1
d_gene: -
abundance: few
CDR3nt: TGCGCCAACTCAACGCGCAGGGGACGCATGAACACTGAAGCTTTCTTT
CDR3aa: CANSTRRGRMNTEAFF

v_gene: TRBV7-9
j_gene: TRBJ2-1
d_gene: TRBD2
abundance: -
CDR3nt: TGTGCCAGCAGCTTAGAAGGCGGGAGGGGTCGGTTCTTC
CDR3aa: CASSLEGGRGRFF

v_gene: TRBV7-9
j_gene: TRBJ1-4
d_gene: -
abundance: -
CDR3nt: TGTGCCAGCAGCTTCGGCCAGGCGGGGGAAAAACTGTTTTTT
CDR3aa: CASSFGQAGEKLFF

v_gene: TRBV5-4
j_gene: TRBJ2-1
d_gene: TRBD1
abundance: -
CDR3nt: TGTGCCAGCAGACCATCCCGGACAGGGAATGAGCAGTTCTTC
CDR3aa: CASRPSRTGNEQFF

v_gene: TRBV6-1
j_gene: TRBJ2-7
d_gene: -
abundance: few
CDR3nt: TGTGCCAGCACAGGTCGGCCCTACGAGCAGTACTTC
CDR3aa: CASTGRPYEQYF

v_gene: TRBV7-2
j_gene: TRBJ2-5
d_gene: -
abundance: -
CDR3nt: TGTGCCAGCAGCTTAACGGGCCAGGGGGAGACCCAGTACTTC
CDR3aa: CASSLTGQGETQYF

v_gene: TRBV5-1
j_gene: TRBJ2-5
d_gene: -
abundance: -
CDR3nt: TGCGCCAGCAGCCGATGGGCCGGCGGGGAGACCCAGTACTTC
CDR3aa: CASSRWAGGETQYF

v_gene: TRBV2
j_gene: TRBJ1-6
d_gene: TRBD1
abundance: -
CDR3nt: TGTGCCAGCAGCCCCGACAGGGATAATTCACCCCTCCACTTT
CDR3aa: CASSPDRDNSPLHF

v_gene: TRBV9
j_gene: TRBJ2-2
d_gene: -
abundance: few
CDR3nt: TGTGCCAGCAGCGTAGTCCAGGGGCCGAACACCGGGGAGCTGTTTTTT
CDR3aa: CASSVVQGPNTGELFF

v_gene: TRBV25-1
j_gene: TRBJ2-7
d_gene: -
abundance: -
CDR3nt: TGTGCCAGCGGTAGGCAGGGATCCTACGAGCAGTACTTC
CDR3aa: CASGRQGSYEQYF

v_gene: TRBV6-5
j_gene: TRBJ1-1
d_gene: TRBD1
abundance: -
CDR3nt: TGTGCCAGCAGTTTAGGCAGGGGGAGAACTGAAGCTTTCTTT
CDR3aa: CASSLGRGRTEAFF

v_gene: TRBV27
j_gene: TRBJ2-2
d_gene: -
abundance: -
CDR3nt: TGTGCCAGCAGGGAGGACACCGGGGAGCTGTTTTTT
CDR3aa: CASREDTGELFF

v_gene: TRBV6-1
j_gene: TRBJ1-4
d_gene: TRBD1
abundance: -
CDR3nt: TGTGCCAGCAGTGACAACAGGGGCGCAGGGGAAAAACTGTTTTTT
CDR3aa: CASSDNRGAGEKLFF

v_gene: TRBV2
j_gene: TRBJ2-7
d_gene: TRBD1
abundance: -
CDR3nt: TGTGCCAGCAGTCCAGGGGGCTATAGCTCCTACGAGCAGTACTTC
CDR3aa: CASSPGGYSSYEQYF

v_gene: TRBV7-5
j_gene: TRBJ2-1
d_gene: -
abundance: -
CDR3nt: TGTGCCAGAAAAGGACGTCCCTTAGGGGTGCAGTTCTTC
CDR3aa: CARKGRPLGVQFF

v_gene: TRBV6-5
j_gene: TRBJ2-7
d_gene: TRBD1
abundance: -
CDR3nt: TGTGCCAGCACTACACCAGGGGGACGCTACGAGCAGTACTTC
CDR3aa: CASTTPGGRYEQYF

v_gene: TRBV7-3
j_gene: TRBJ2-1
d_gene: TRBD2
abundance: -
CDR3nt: TGTGCCAGCAGCTCGACCCGGGACAGTGGGACTAGCGGGAGAAATGAGCAGTTCTTC
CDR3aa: CASSSTRDSGTSGRNEQFF

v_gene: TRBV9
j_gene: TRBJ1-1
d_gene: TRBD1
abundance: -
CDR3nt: TGTGCCAGCAGCGTAGGGGACAGGCCTTCAACTGAAGCTTTCTTT
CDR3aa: CASSVGDRPSTEAFF

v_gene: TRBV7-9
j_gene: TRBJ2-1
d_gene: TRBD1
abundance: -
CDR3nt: TGTGCCAGCAGCCCAGGGACAGGGGGCTCCTACAATGAGCAGTTCTTC
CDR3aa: CASSPGTGGSYNEQFF

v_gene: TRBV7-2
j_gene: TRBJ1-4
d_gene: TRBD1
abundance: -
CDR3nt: TGTGCCAGCAGAGGGACAGGTCTTGAGGGTCCGGCTAATGAAAAACTGTTTTTT
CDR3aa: CASRGTGLEGPANEKLFF

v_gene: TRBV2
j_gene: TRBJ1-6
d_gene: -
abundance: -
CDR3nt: TGTGCCAGCAGTGAAGCCCGGTATAATTCACCCCTCCACTTT
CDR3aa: CASSEARYNSPLHF

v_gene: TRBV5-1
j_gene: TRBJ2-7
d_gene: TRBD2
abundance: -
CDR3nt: TGCGCCAGCTCTAGCGGCAGCTCCTACGAGCAGTACTTC
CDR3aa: CASSSGSSYEQYF

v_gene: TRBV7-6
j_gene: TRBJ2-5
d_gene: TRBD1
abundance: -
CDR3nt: TGTGCCAGCAGCCCAGGGGGCAGTTGGGAGACCCAGTACTTC
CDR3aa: CASSPGGSWETQYF